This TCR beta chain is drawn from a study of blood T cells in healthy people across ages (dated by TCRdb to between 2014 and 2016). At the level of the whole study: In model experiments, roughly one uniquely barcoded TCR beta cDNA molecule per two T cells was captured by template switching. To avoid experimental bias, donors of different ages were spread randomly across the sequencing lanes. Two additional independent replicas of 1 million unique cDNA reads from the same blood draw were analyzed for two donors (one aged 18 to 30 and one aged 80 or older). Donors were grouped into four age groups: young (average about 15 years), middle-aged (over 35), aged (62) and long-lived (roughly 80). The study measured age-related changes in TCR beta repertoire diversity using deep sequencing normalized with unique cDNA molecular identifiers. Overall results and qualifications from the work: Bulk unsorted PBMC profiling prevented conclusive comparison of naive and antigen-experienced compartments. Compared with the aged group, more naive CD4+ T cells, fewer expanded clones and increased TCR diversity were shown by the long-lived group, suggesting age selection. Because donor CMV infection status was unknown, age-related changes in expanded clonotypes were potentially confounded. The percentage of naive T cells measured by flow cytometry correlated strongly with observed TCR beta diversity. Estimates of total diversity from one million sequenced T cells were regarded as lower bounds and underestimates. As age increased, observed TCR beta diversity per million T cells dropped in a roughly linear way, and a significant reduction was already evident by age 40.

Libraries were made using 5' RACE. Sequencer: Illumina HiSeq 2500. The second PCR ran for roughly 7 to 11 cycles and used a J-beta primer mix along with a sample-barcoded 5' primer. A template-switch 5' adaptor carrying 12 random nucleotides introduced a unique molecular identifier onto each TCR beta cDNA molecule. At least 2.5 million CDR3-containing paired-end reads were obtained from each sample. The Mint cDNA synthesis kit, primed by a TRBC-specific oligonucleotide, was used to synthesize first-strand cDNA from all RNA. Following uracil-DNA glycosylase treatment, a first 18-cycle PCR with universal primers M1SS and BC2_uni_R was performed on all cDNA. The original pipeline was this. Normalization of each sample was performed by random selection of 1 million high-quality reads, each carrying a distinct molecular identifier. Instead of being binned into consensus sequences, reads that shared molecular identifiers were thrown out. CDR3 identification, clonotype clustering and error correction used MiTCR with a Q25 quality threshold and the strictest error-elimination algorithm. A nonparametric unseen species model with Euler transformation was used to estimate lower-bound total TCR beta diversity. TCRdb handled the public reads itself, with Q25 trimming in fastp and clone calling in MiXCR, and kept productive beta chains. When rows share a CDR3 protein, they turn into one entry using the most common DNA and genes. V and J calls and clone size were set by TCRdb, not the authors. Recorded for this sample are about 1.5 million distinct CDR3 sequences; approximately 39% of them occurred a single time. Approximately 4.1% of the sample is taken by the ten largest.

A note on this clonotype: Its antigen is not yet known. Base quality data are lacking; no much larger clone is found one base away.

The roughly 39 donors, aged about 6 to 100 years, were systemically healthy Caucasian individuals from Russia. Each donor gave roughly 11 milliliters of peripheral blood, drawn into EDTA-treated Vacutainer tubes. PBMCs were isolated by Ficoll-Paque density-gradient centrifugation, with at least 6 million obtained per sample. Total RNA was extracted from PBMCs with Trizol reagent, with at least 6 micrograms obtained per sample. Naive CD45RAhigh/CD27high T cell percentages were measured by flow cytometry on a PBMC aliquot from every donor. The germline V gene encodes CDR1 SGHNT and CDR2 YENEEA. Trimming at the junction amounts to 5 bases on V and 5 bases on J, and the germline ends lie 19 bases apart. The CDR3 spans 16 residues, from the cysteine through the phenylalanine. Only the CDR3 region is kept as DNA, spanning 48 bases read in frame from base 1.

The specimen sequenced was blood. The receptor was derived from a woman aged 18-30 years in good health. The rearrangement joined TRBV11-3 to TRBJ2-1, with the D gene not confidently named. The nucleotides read TGTGCCAGCAGCCCTAGTTCCGAGATGTTCGACAATGAGCAGTTCTTC. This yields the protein CASSPSSEMFDNEQFF.